Listed below are T cell receptor beta chains from one sample, sequenced in a study of T cell responses to AZD1222 COVID-19 vaccine. Here immunoSEQ multiplex PCR was the method, and the copy in TCRdb shows in-frame clones only, minus some. This sample carries roughly 120,000 clones, roughly 90% of them seen once, and the ten largest clones take about 4.5%. The sample was peripheral blood, taken on day 0 of AZD1222 vaccination. Receptors were obtained from an adult in good health. The CDR3 runs from the conserved cysteine through the conserved F or W. Each record gives: J gene, V gene, D gene, clone size, CDR3 protein, CDR3 DNA. D genes are given only for firm matches. Clone size is not always given. Where it is, it says once, few, many or a class for expanded clones.

J gene: TRBJ2-2; V gene: TRBV10-1; D gene: .; clone size: .; CDR3 protein: CASSEGFNTGELFF; CDR3 DNA: TGCGCCAGCAGTGAAGGATTTAACACCGGGGAGCTGTTTTTT
J gene: TRBJ1-2; V gene: TRBV5-1; D gene: .; clone size: .; CDR3 protein: CASSPEGGGANYGYTF; CDR3 DNA: TGCGCCAGCAGCCCGGAGGGAGGGGGAGCTAACTATGGCTACACCTTC
J gene: TRBJ2-1; V gene: TRBV2; D gene: .; clone size: medium-sized; CDR3 protein: CASSATVTNSYNEQFF; CDR3 DNA: TGTGCCAGCAGTGCCACGGTTACCAACTCCTACAATGAGCAGTTCTTC
J gene: TRBJ1-6; V gene: TRBV4-2; D gene: .; clone size: .; CDR3 protein: CASSQEVLGNSPLHF; CDR3 DNA: TGTGCCAGCAGCCAAGAGGTCCTGGGTAATTCACCCCTCCACTTT
J gene: TRBJ2-7; V gene: TRBV15; D gene: .; clone size: once; CDR3 protein: CATSRDPGVDEQYF; CDR3 DNA: TGTGCCACCAGCAGAGATCCGGGGGTGGACGAGCAGTACTTC
J gene: TRBJ2-5; V gene: TRBV4-1; D gene: .; clone size: .; CDR3 protein: CASRKSGTLSGETQYF; CDR3 DNA: TGCGCCAGCAGGAAATCGGGGACTCTCAGTGGGGAGACCCAGTACTTC
J gene: TRBJ2-2; V gene: TRBV2; D gene: TRBD2; clone size: .; CDR3 protein: CASTLGTSGSTGSGELFF; CDR3 DNA: TGTGCCAGCACCCTAGGGACTAGCGGGAGTACTGGGAGCGGGGAGCTGTTTTTT
J gene: TRBJ2-3; V gene: TRBV6-1; D gene: .; clone size: .; CDR3 protein: CASSEGVPDTQYF; CDR3 DNA: TGTGCCAGCAGTGAGGGGGTCCCAGATACGCAGTATTTT
J gene: TRBJ2-1; V gene: TRBV4-1; D gene: TRBD2; clone size: .; CDR3 protein: CASSQVAGGYNEQFF; CDR3 DNA: TGCGCCAGCAGCCAAGTGGCGGGAGGCTACAATGAGCAGTTCTTC
J gene: TRBJ2-7; V gene: TRBV5-1; D gene: TRBD1; clone size: .; CDR3 protein: CASSPQGASYEQYF; CDR3 DNA: TGCGCCAGCAGCCCCCAGGGGGCTTCCTACGAGCAGTACTTC
J gene: TRBJ1-2; V gene: TRBV7-9; D gene: TRBD1; clone size: .; CDR3 protein: CASSVDRAGYTF; CDR3 DNA: TGTGCCAGCAGCGTCGACAGGGCTGGCTACACCTTC
J gene: TRBJ1-2; V gene: TRBV7-9; D gene: .; clone size: few; CDR3 protein: CASSFRNGYTF; CDR3 DNA: TGTGCCAGCAGCTTCAGGAATGGCTACACCTTC
J gene: TRBJ1-5; V gene: TRBV7-2; D gene: TRBD1; clone size: .; CDR3 protein: CASSYAGTGPDQPQHF; CDR3 DNA: TGTGCCAGCAGCTATGCCGGGACAGGGCCGGATCAGCCCCAGCATTTT
J gene: TRBJ2-7; V gene: TRBV5-5; D gene: TRBD2; clone size: .; CDR3 protein: CASSPGRLISLYF; CDR3 DNA: TGTGCCAGCAGCCCCGGGAGGTTGATCTCCCTGTACTTC
J gene: TRBJ2-1; V gene: TRBV2; D gene: TRBD2; clone size: .; CDR3 protein: CASSIGTSGRAGRQFF; CDR3 DNA: TGTGCCAGCAGTATTGGGACTAGCGGGAGGGCCGGGCGACAGTTCTTC
J gene: TRBJ1-2; V gene: TRBV12-3/TRBV12-4; D gene: .; clone size: .; CDR3 protein: CASSYAGPNGYTF; CDR3 DNA: TGTGCCAGCAGTTATGCGGGCCCGAATGGCTACACCTTC
J gene: TRBJ2-1; V gene: TRBV7-9; D gene: .; clone size: .; CDR3 protein: CASSLIQNEQFF; CDR3 DNA: TGTGCCAGCAGCTTAATACAGAATGAGCAGTTCTTC
J gene: TRBJ2-7; V gene: TRBV28; D gene: .; clone size: .; CDR3 protein: CASQTANGYEQYF; CDR3 DNA: TGTGCCAGCCAAACCGCGAATGGCTACGAGCAGTACTTC
J gene: TRBJ1-1; V gene: TRBV12-3/TRBV12-4; D gene: .; clone size: .; CDR3 protein: CASRVQVTEAFF; CDR3 DNA: TGTGCCAGCAGGGTGCAGGTTACTGAAGCTTTCTTT
J gene: TRBJ2-7; V gene: TRBV6-5; D gene: TRBD2; clone size: .; CDR3 protein: CASSYSSGSLDEQYF; CDR3 DNA: TGTGCCAGCAGTTATTCTAGCGGGAGTTTAGACGAGCAGTACTTC
J gene: TRBJ1-2; V gene: TRBV27; D gene: .; clone size: .; CDR3 protein: CASSTGANYGYTF; CDR3 DNA: TGTGCCAGCAGTACAGGAGCCAACTATGGCTACACCTTC
J gene: TRBJ1-2; V gene: TRBV5-4; D gene: TRBD1; clone size: few; CDR3 protein: CASSRDRGRDGYTF; CDR3 DNA: TGTGCCAGCAGCCGAGACAGGGGGCGCGATGGCTACACCTTC
J gene: TRBJ2-1; V gene: TRBV2; D gene: .; clone size: .; CDR3 protein: CASSDTRGYNEQFF; CDR3 DNA: TGTGCCAGCAGTGATACAAGGGGGTACAATGAGCAGTTCTTC
J gene: TRBJ1-3; V gene: TRBV15; D gene: .; clone size: .; CDR3 protein: CATSRASKQNTIYF; CDR3 DNA: TGTGCCACCAGCAGAGCCTCCAAGCAAAACACCATATATTTT
J gene: TRBJ1-1; V gene: TRBV5-1; D gene: TRBD1; clone size: .; CDR3 protein: CASSLSSGGWSTEAFF; CDR3 DNA: TGCGCCAGCAGCTTGTCGTCAGGGGGCTGGAGCACTGAAGCTTTCTTT
J gene: TRBJ1-5; V gene: TRBV4-1; D gene: .; clone size: .; CDR3 protein: CASSQEATGANQPQHF; CDR3 DNA: TGCGCCAGCAGCCAAGAGGCGACAGGCGCCAATCAGCCCCAGCATTTT
J gene: TRBJ1-2; V gene: TRBV28; D gene: .; clone size: once; CDR3 protein: CASRRGRDGYTF; CDR3 DNA: TGTGCCAGCAGACGTGGGAGGGACGGCTACACCTTC
J gene: TRBJ2-1; V gene: TRBV10-2; D gene: TRBD2; clone size: .; CDR3 protein: CASSERRTSGRAVGEQFF; CDR3 DNA: TGCGCCAGCAGTGAGCGGAGGACTAGCGGGAGGGCAGTTGGTGAGCAGTTCTTC
J gene: TRBJ1-2; V gene: TRBV7-8; D gene: .; clone size: once; CDR3 protein: CASSSPPTANYGYTF; CDR3 DNA: TGTGCCAGCAGCTCCCCACCGACAGCCAACTATGGCTACACCTTC
J gene: TRBJ1-5; V gene: TRBV7-8; D gene: .; clone size: .; CDR3 protein: CASSRGRISNQPQHF; CDR3 DNA: TGTGCCAGCAGCCGAGGGCGGATCAGCAATCAGCCCCAGCATTTT
J gene: TRBJ2-3; V gene: TRBV6-1; D gene: TRBD2; clone size: .; CDR3 protein: CASNGGGADTQYF; CDR3 DNA: TGTGCCAGCAATGGCGGGGGGGCAGATACGCAGTATTTT
J gene: TRBJ1-1; V gene: TRBV20-1; D gene: .; clone size: .; CDR3 protein: CSARQLTEAFF; CDR3 DNA: TGCAGTGCTCGACAGCTCACTGAAGCTTTCTTT
J gene: TRBJ1-4; V gene: TRBV30; D gene: .; clone size: .; CDR3 protein: CASSPLGPTNEKLFF; CDR3 DNA: TGTGCCTCGTCTCCGCTGGGTCCAACTAATGAAAAACTGTTTTTT
J gene: TRBJ1-1; V gene: TRBV7-8; D gene: .; clone size: .; CDR3 protein: CASSSGLNTEAFF; CDR3 DNA: TGTGCCAGCAGCTCAGGATTGAACACTGAAGCTTTCTTT
J gene: TRBJ1-1; V gene: TRBV10-3; D gene: TRBD1; clone size: .; CDR3 protein: CAISERQGGTEAFF; CDR3 DNA: TGTGCCATCAGTGAGCGACAGGGCGGCACTGAAGCTTTCTTT
J gene: TRBJ2-7; V gene: TRBV5-1; D gene: TRBD2; clone size: .; CDR3 protein: CASSFTSGGAYEQYF; CDR3 DNA: TGCGCCAGCAGCTTCACTAGCGGGGGGGCGTACGAGCAGTACTTC
J gene: TRBJ2-7; V gene: TRBV3-1/TRBV3-2; D gene: .; clone size: .; CDR3 protein: CASSQDGGQKAYEQYF; CDR3 DNA: TGTGCCAGCAGCCAAGATGGCGGACAAAAGGCCTACGAGCAGTACTTC
J gene: TRBJ2-7; V gene: TRBV29-1; D gene: TRBD1; clone size: .; CDR3 protein: CSAEGDRGYEQYF; CDR3 DNA: TGCAGCGCCGAGGGGGACAGGGGCTACGAGCAGTACTTC
J gene: TRBJ1-5; V gene: TRBV30; D gene: .; clone size: .; CDR3 protein: CAWSTGSNQPQHF; CDR3 DNA: TGTGCCTGGTCTACAGGATCCAATCAGCCCCAGCATTTT
J gene: TRBJ2-7; V gene: TRBV19; D gene: .; clone size: .; CDR3 protein: CASSIGGGKQYF; CDR3 DNA: TGTGCCAGTAGTATAGGTGGGGGTAAGCAGTACTTC
J gene: TRBJ2-2; V gene: TRBV4-1; D gene: .; clone size: .; CDR3 protein: CASSQDPSQSHTGELFF; CDR3 DNA: TGCGCCAGCAGCCAAGATCCGTCCCAGTCACACACCGGGGAGCTGTTTTTT
J gene: TRBJ2-1; V gene: TRBV5-1; D gene: TRBD2; clone size: .; CDR3 protein: CASGTSGNYNEQFF; CDR3 DNA: TGCGCCAGCGGGACTAGCGGGAACTACAATGAGCAGTTCTTC
J gene: TRBJ2-7; V gene: TRBV3-1/TRBV3-2; D gene: TRBD2; clone size: .; CDR3 protein: CASSRGLAGDEQYF; CDR3 DNA: TGTGCCAGCAGCCGAGGACTAGCGGGAGACGAGCAGTACTTC
J gene: TRBJ2-2; V gene: TRBV5-4; D gene: .; clone size: .; CDR3 protein: CASSLRIGELFF; CDR3 DNA: TGTGCCAGCAGCTTGAGGATCGGGGAGCTGTTTTTT
J gene: TRBJ1-2; V gene: TRBV9; D gene: .; clone size: .; CDR3 protein: CASSPREASPYGYTF; CDR3 DNA: TGTGCCAGCAGCCCCCGGGAAGCTAGCCCTTATGGCTACACCTTC